The 12 T cell receptor beta chains below all came from one sample that was sequenced in a study of lymphopenia after photon versus proton radiotherapy. Method: immunoSEQ multiplex PCR; TCRdb's copy keeps in-frame clones and lacks some. The sample lists under 70,000 clones; approximately 90% were seen once. The source was peripheral blood, collected from a patient treated with photon-based radiotherapy. These receptors were collected from a woman aged 40 to 49 with cholangiocarcinoma.

V gene TRBV5-1 combines with J gene TRBJ2-7; 9 nucleotides line up with TRBD1. Looked up from germline, CDR1 is SGHRS and CDR2 is YFSETQ. The CDR3 contains 16 residues. V was pared by 4 bases and J by 2 bases, with 10 bases of the junction left unmatched. CDR3 DNA: TGCGCCAGCAGCGTGTCTGGACAGGGGACGACCTACGAGCAGTACTTC. It translates to CASSVSGQGTTYEQYF.

The chain employs TRBV6-5 and TRBJ1-3; D might be TRBD1 (5 bases). V dropped 0 bases and J dropped 3 bases, with 9 bases sitting between them. The CDR3 consists of 15 residues. The germline CDR1 and CDR2 sequences are MNHEY and SVGAGI. In nucleotides, the CDR3 is TGTGCCAGCAGTTACTCAGGGGAAGGTGGAAACACCATATATTTT. Protein product: CASSYSGEGGNTIYF.

V gene TRBV9 combines with J gene TRBJ1-2, with D uncertain. This CDR3 is 15 amino acids long. Per germline, CDR1 SGDLS and CDR2 YYNGEE. V dropped 0 bases and J dropped 0 bases, with 9 bases sitting between them. CDR3 in DNA: TGTGCCAGCAGCGTAGGAATGGCGGCTAACTATGGCTACACCTTC. It translates to CASSVGMAANYGYTF.

The J gene is TRBJ1-2, the V gene TRBV19; D gene unclear. V was cut by 8 bases and J by 3 bases, with 16 bases left in between. Germline CDR1 and CDR2: LNHDA and SQIVND (reference sequence). The CDR3 is made up of 14 amino acids. The CDR3 sequence is CASLVAGSDYGYTF. The CDR3 DNA follows: TGTGCCAGTCTCGTAGCTGGGTCGGACTATGGCTACACCTTC. Full variable domain (missing parts from reference TRBV19 and TRBJ1-2): DGGITQSPKYLFRKEGQNVTLSCEQNLNHDAMYWYRQDPGQGLRLIYYSQIVNDFQKGDIAEGYSVSREKKESFPLTVTSAQKNPTAFYLCASLVAGSDYGYTFGSGTRLTVV.

To note about this clone: The sample holds other DNA sequences that translate to the same CDR3. The rearrangement links TRBV15 to TRBJ2-7, with a possible D match to TRBD1 (6 bases). Looked up from germline, CDR1 is LNHNV and CDR2 is YYDKDF (reference sequence). The length of the CDR3 is 13 residues. V shed 0 bases and J shed 3 bases, with 6 bases lying between them. The CDR3 protein is CATSRDRGYEQYF. The CDR3 region has the DNA TGTGCCACCAGCAGAGACAGGGGCTACGAGCAGTACTTC.

The rearrangement joins TRBV10-2 to TRBJ1-1; D is unclear. The V and J ends lost 7 bases and 7 bases respectively, with 19 bases between them. Germline V lookup: CDR1 WSHSY, CDR2 SAAADI. The CDR3 covers 14 residues. CDR3 coding DNA: TGCGCCAGCATTACCCTGGCGCCCCGGATTGAAGCTTTCTTT. This sequence encodes CASITLAPRIEAFF.

This rearrangement joins TRBV27 to TRBJ1-1; TRBD1 is a possible D gene (5 bases). Germline V gives CDR1 MNHEY, CDR2 SMNVEV (reference sequence). Trimming removed 0 bases at V and 5 bases at J, with 10 bases between. The CDR3 length is 14 residues. This CDR3 is CASSLSGGTTEAFF. As DNA, the CDR3 is TGTGCCAGCAGTTTATCGGGGGGAACGACTGAAGCTTTCTTT.

The chain joins TRBV6-1 to TRBJ1-5; weak D call: TRBD1 (5 bases). The V gene's germline CDR1 is MNHNS and CDR2 SASEGT. The CDR3 spans 16 residues. Trimming stripped 4 bases from V and 4 bases from J, with 17 bases between. CDR3 sequence (DNA): TGTGCCAGCAGTGCTTCCGCTGGGACGGGGAATCAGCCCCAGCATTTT. Translating gives CASSASAGTGNQPQHF.

V usage is TRBV6-5 and J usage is TRBJ1-1; D unresolved. Trimming took 0 bases from V and 1 from J, leaving 9 bases between them. Per germline, CDR1 MNHEY and CDR2 SVGAGI. The CDR3 extends over 15 amino acids. CDR3 sequence (DNA): TGTGCCAGCAGTTACTCGTTTCTCGGGAACACTGAAGCTTTCTTT. Translated, it gives CASSYSFLGNTEAFF.

This sequence joins TRBV7-2 and TRBJ2-1; 9 nucleotides match TRBD1. CDR1 is SGHTA and CDR2 is FQGNSA in the germline V gene. With V trimmed by 1 base and J by 7 bases, 5 bases remained unmatched. The CDR3 is made up of 15 amino acids. The CDR3 coding sequence is TGTGCCAGCAGCTTAGGGGGACAGGGAGGAAATGAGCAGTTCTTC. Its protein is CASSLGGQGGNEQFF.

This chain uses TRBV11-3 with TRBJ1-2; D is perhaps TRBD1 (5 bases). Trimming left V 0 bases short and J 13 bases short, with 12 bases between. The length of the CDR3 is 12 residues. Per germline, CDR1 SGHNT and CDR2 YENEEA. The CDR3 bases are TGTGCCAGCAGCTTAGAGTCAGGGCCTCTCACCTTC. Protein: CASSLESGPLTF.

The chain joins TRBV7-2 to TRBJ1-1; D is possibly TRBD1 (5 bases). This CDR3 spans 14 amino acids. Between the trimmed V and J ends, which lost 5 bases and 1 base, there was a span of 11 bases. The germline CDR1 and CDR2 sequences are SGHTA and FQGNSA. CDR3 sequence (DNA): TGTGCCAGCAGCCCGCCAGGGAGGAACACTGAAGCTTTCTTT. This encodes CASSPPGRNTEAFF.